This entry features one T cell receptor beta chain sequence. There are 15 residues in the CDR3. V was trimmed by 0 bases and J by 4 bases, leaving 13 bases between them. CDR1 and CDR2 (germline): LGHNA, YSLEER. The data stem from a study of T cell changes during pregnancy in multiple sclerosis. The data were produced by immunoSEQ multiplex PCR, yet TCRdb's version contains in-frame clones alone and is incomplete. Of roughly 59,000 clones in the sample, 91% were seen once. V gene TRBV4-3 combines with J gene TRBJ2-7, with D unclear. This material consisted of peripheral blood, taken in the third trimester of pregnancy. This clonotype was sampled from a female donor in good health, enrolled as a control in a pregnancy study. The CDR3 reads CASSQDLGRTYEQYF. The CDR3 DNA sequence: TGCGCCAGCAGCCAAGATTTGGGCAGAACTTACGAGCAGTACTTC.